Here is one TCR beta chain with its context. Its specificity is unknown. These data belong to a study of T cell responses to AZD1222 COVID-19 vaccine. Study findings and constraints: Seropositive at baseline were only six AZD1222 recipients. Spike was spanned by vaccine-associated CD4 TCRs, with dominance at 160-218 and 743-854. Unmutated variant regions are reportedly the target of nearly half of TCRs that are spike-specific.

Profiling relied on immunoSEQ multiplex PCR, and the TCRdb table lists in-frame clones only, not all of them. The top ten clones hold about 14% of a sample with 55,000 to 80,000 clones, 76% of them seen once. Germline V gene lookup returns CDR1 MNHEY and CDR2 SVGEGT. V lost 6 bases and J 6 bases, leaving 15 bases between the germline ends. The CDR3 loop spans 13 amino acids. The sequencing used peripheral blood, collected on day 0 of AZD1222 vaccination. The clonotype comes from an adult in good health. The chain is built from TRBV6-2 or TRBV6-3 and TRBJ2-7, with D perhaps matching TRBD1 (6 bases). CDR3 nucleotides: TGTGCCAGCAGCCGCGACAGGAGCTCCGAGCAGTACTTC. Translating it yields CASSRDRSSEQYF.